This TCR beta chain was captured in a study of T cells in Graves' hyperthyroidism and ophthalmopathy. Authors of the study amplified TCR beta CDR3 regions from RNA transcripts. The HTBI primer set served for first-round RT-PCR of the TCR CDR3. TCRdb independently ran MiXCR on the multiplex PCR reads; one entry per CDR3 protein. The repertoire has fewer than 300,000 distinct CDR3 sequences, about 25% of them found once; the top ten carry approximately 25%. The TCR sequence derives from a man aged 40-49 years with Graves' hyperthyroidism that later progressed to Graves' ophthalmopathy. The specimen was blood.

The CDR3 DNA reads as TGTGCCAGCAGCTTAGGGGGGACACTAAAAGAGACCCAGTACTTC. Translating gives CASSLGGTLKETQYF. V gene TRBV7-8 combines with J gene TRBJ2-5; weak D call: TRBD1 (6 bases). Trimming cost V 1 base and J 3 bases, with 12 bases left between them. Germline V gene data show CDR1 as SGHVS and CDR2 as FQNEAQ. This CDR3 is 15 amino acids long.